The source of this T cell receptor (beta chain) is a study of blood T cell repertoires in COVID-19. Original processing notes: Counts of nucleated cells, estimated from reference gene primer amplification, were obtained. Some clones are missing from TCRdb's copy, which holds only in-frame ones; the method was immunoSEQ multiplex PCR. V, J and clone size were drawn from that table, and D and trimming were deduced from the DNA. The table shows roughly 320,000 clones, with about nine tenths occurring only once. The participants were between roughly 18 and 90 years old and came from 24 US areas. Cohort assignment relied on participant-reported clinical history. Recovered participants had two consecutive negative NP/OP PCR tests, healthcare professional clearance, or symptom resolution. Germline values: CDR1 LGHDT, CDR2 YNNKEL (reference sequence). V was cut by 4 bases and J by 4 bases, with 10 bases left in between. The CDR3 loop spans 13 amino acids.

V usage is TRBV3-1 (or the pseudogene TRBV3-2) and J usage is TRBJ2-5; D is possibly TRBD2 (5 bases). Sample: PBMCs or T cells enriched from blood (not recorded which). This clonotype originated in a young man who had recovered from COVID-19. In nucleotides, the CDR3 is TGTGCCAGCAGCCCCCTGGCGGGAGAGACCCAGTACTTC. Its protein product is CASSPLAGETQYF.